Following are 8 T cell receptor beta chains from one sample sequenced in a study of blood T cells in healthy people across ages. The second PCR ran roughly 6 to 11 cycles with a sample-barcoded 5' primer and J-beta primers. One entry per CDR3 protein results from TCRdb running MiXCR on the 5' RACE reads. Altogether more than 800,000 distinct CDR3 sequences are present, 25% to 30% being singletons, with the ten largest covering approximately 15%. Source material: blood. The receptor set was obtained from a woman aged 80 or over in good health.

This clonotype was seen a few times. The V gene is TRBV7-2, the J gene TRBJ1-2; TRBD1 agrees at 7 bases. CDR1 is SGHTA, CDR2 FQGNSA, per germline. The ends lost 6 bases at V and 8 bases at J; junction bases unmatched: 9. The CDR3 covers 13 residues. CDR3 sequence (DNA): TGTGCCAGCAGTCGTAACAGGGGTTCCGGCTACACCTTC. This gives the protein CASSRNRGSGYTF.

In this sample, this clonotype turned up many times. The chain links TRBV6-2 or TRBV6-3 to TRBJ2-1; 11 nucleotides agree with TRBD2. Germline CDR1 MNHEY, CDR2 SVGEGT. The V segment lost 2 bases and the J segment 2 bases; nucleotides outside the gene matches: 8. This CDR3 region has 18 residues. Here the CDR3 reads CASSYGALAGATYNEQFF. In DNA form, the CDR3 reads TGTGCCAGCAGTTACGGAGCACTAGCGGGGGCAACCTACAATGAGCAGTTCTTC.

In the case of this clonotype: A much more abundant neighbour one base away suggests this may be a read error. The V and J genes are TRBV5-4 and TRBJ2-3; D might be TRBD2 (6 bases). V dropped 6 bases and J dropped 2 bases, with 10 bases sitting between them. Germline V gene lookup returns CDR1 SGHNT and CDR2 YYREEE (reference sequence). CDR3 size: 13 residues. CDR3 residues: CASTAGNTDTQYF. The CDR3, as DNA: TGTGCCAGCACTGCGGGGAACACAGATACGCAGTATTTT.

This clonotype was seen repeatedly, ten times or more. The chain has TRBV5-6 and TRBJ2-5; 13 bases align to TRBD2. CDR1 is SGHDT, CDR2 YYEEEE, per germline. Trimming cost V 3 bases and J 4 bases; bases outside gene matches: 6. This CDR3 has 16 amino acids. Written as DNA, the CDR3 is TGTGCCAGCAGCTCTCTGACTAGCGGGGGGCGAGAGACCCAGTACTTC. Translated: CASSSLTSGGRETQYF.

This clonotype came up a few times. V usage is TRBV6-6 and J usage is TRBJ2-2; a weak D match, TRBD1 (5 bases). CDR1 is MNHNY and CDR2 is SVGAGI in the germline V gene (reference sequence). This CDR3 is 17 amino acids long. V lost 5 bases and J 1 base, leaving 17 bases between the germline ends. In DNA, the CDR3 is TGTGCCAGCAGTCGGACCGGCAGAACAGGGAACACCGGGGAGCTGTTTTTT. This sequence encodes CASSRTGRTGNTGELFF.

This clonotype was counted ten times or more. J is TRBJ2-1 and V is TRBV6-6; 8 nucleotides line up with TRBD2. The CDR3 totals 16 residues. After removal of 0 bases from V and 4 bases from J, the junction contained 5 bases not matched to a gene. From germline, CDR1 is MNHNY and CDR2 SVGAGI (reference sequence). The CDR3 nucleotides are TGTGCCAGCAGTTACTCGTTCGCGGGGGGATACAATGAGCAGTTCTTC. Translated: CASSYSFAGGYNEQFF.

The chain has TRBV28 and TRBJ2-7, with 9 bases lining up with TRBD2. The CDR3 spans 15 residues. From germline, CDR1 is MDHEN and CDR2 SYDVKM. Trimming removed 6 bases from V and 1 base from J; junction bases left unmatched: 7. The CDR3 reads CASRAGGLNSYEQYF. Written as DNA, the CDR3 is TGTGCCAGCAGGGCGGGGGGGCTGAATTCCTACGAGCAGTACTTC. Drawing the rest from reference TRBV28 and TRBJ2-7, the complete variable domain is DVKVTQSSRYLVKRTGEKVFLECVQDMDHENMFWYRQDPGLGLRLIYFSYDVKMKEKGDIPEGYSVSREKKERFSLILESASTNQTSMYLCASRAGGLNSYEQYFGPGTRLTVT.

This clonotype showed up just a few times. The rearrangement uses TRBV10-1 and TRBJ2-1, with a tentative D call TRBD2 (6 bases). The V end was cut by 6 bases, the J end by 1 base, with 10 bases between. The germline V gene encodes CDR1 WNHNN and CDR2 SYGVQD (reference sequence). The length of the CDR3 is 14 residues. CDR3 region: CASREAGSYNEQFF. The CDR3 DNA follows: TGCGCCAGCAGGGAGGCGGGGTCCTACAATGAGCAGTTCTTC.